A selection of T cell receptor beta chains follows, all from one sample in a study of blood T cell repertoires in COVID-19. The assay was immunoSEQ multiplex PCR, and TCRdb's table has in-frame clones only and misses some. This sample has approximately 84,000 clones, with about 80% found just once. The sample was peripheral blood. These receptors were taken from a man between 45 and 60 years old with active or convalescent COVID-19. Each CDR3 is given without its conserved first and last residue. Part of the rows lack a size; the others show once, few, many or a class for expanded clones.

clone_size,j_call,v_call,cdr3_aa
NA,TRBJ1-5,TRBV6-5,ASSYVQGRQPQH
NA,TRBJ1-2,TRBV4-1,ASSQDQGGGGLVYGYT
NA,TRBJ1-1,TRBV5-1,ASRRGTGVQNTEAF
NA,TRBJ2-1,TRBV6-1,ASSAGAGITGNEQF
NA,TRBJ2-3,TRBV5-1,ASSLAPAGGTDTQY
NA,TRBJ2-1,TRBV7-2,ASSLAGGTGGFSYNEQF
NA,TRBJ2-1,TRBV7-9,ASSRSGGTLNEQF
few,TRBJ1-3,TRBV9,ASSTYRGLSGNTIY
NA,TRBJ1-4,TRBV9,ASSLNQGVREKLF
NA,TRBJ1-5,TRBV5-6,ASSFRQISNQPQH
few,TRBJ2-1,TRBV5-1,ASRAGSGDNEQF
NA,TRBJ2-7,TRBV3-1/TRBV3-2,ASSPGQGVHEQY
once,TRBJ2-5,TRBV2,ASRPRTGGRETQY
NA,TRBJ1-1,TRBV12-3/TRBV12-4,ASTPTGNTEAF
NA,TRBJ2-5,TRBV7-2,ASSSGGTSVAPQETQY
NA,TRBJ1-2,TRBV30,AWSDSYGYT
few,TRBJ1-4,TRBV29-1,SVAQSGEKLF
NA,TRBJ1-1,TRBV29-1,SAGTANTEAF
NA,TRBJ2-3,TRBV4-1,ASSQGGRTDTQY
few,TRBJ2-2,TRBV12-5,ASGLPRTGGDTGELF
NA,TRBJ2-3,TRBV3-1/TRBV3-2,ASSHGTGRSTDTQY
NA,TRBJ2-7,TRBV19,ASSPPMTGSEQY
once,TRBJ2-3,TRBV6-5,ASSPTGLGTDTQY
NA,TRBJ2-7,TRBV30,AWSAAGGPRTYEQY
few,TRBJ2-7,TRBV24-1,ATSDLRGQY
few,TRBJ2-2,TRBV5-1,ASSLSPGNTGELF